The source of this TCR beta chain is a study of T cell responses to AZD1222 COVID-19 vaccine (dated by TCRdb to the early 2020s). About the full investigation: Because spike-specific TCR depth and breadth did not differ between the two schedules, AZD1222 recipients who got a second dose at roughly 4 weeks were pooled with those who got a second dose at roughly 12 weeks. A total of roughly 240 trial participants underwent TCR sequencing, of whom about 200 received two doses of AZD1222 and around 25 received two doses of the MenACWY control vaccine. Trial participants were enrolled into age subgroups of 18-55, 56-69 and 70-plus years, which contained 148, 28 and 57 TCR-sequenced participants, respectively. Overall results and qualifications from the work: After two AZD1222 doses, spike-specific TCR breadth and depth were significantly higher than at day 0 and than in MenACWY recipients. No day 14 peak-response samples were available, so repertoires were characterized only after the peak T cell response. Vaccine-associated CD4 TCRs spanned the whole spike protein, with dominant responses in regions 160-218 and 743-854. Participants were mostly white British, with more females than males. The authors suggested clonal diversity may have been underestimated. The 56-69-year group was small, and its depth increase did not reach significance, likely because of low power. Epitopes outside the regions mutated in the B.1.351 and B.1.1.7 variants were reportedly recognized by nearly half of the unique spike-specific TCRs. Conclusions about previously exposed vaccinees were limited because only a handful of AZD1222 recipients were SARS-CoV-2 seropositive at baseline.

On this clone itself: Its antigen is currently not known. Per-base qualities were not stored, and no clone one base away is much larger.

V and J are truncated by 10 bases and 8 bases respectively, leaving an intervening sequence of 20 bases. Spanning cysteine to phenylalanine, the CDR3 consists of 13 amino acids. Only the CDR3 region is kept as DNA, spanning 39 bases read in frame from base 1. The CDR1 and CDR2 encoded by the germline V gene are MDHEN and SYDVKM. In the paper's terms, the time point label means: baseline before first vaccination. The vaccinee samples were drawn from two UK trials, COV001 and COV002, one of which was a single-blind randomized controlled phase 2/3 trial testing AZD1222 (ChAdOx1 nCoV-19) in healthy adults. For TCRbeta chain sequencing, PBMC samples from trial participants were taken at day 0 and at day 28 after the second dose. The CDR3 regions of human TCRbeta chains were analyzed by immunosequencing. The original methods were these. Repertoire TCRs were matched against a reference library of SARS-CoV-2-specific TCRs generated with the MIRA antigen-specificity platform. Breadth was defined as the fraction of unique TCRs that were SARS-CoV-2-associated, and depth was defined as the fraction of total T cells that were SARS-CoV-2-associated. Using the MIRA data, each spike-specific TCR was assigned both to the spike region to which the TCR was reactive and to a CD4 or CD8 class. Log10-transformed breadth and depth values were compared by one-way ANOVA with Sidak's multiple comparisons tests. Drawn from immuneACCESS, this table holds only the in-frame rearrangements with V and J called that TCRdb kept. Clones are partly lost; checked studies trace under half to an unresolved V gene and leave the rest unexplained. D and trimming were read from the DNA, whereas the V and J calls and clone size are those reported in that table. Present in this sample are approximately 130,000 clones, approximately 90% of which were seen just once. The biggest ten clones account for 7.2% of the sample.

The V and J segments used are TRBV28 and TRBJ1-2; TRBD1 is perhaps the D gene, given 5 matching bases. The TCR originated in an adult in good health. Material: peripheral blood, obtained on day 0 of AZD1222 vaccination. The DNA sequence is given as TGTGCCATTGGGACGGCGAAACTAAGGGGCTACACCTTC. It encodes CAIGTAKLRGYTF.